The sample holds many counts of the clone carrying this TCR beta chain. The junction departs from the called germline gene at one end, perhaps through a read error. This sample was included in a study of T-cell memory formation after mild COVID-19. One entry per CDR3 protein results from TCRdb running MiXCR on the 5' RACE reads. The top ten clones hold 9.5% to 15% of a sample with 550,000 to 700,000 distinct CDR3 sequences, approximately 18% of them seen once. The CDR3 consists of 14 residues. Germline values: CDR1 SGHRS, CDR2 YFSETQ. The chain has TRBV5-1 and TRBJ2-7; the match to TRBD1 covers 10 bases. The receptor comes from an adult woman who had mild COVID-19 (a few samples of this study predate the infection). Cell type and time point are not known. Sequencing was done on a sample of PBMCs or a T cell subset sorted from them (not recorded which). This CDR3 is CASSLGQGAYEQYF. In DNA, the CDR3 is TGTGCCAGCAGCCTCGGACAGGGGGCCTACGAGCAGTACTTC.